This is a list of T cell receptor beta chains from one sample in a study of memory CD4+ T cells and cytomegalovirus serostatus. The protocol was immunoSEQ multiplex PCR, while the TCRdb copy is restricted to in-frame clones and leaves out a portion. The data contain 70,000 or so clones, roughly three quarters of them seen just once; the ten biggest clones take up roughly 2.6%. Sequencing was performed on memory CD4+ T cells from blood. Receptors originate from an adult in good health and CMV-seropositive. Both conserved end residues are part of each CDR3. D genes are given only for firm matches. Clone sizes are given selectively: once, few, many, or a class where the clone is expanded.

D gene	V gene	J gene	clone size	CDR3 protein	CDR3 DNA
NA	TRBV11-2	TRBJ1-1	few	CASSLERALGTEAFF	TGTGCCAGCAGCTTAGAGAGAGCACTGGGCACTGAAGCTTTCTTT
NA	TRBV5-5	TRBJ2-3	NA	CASSLKRDTQYF	TGTGCCAGCAGCTTAAAACGGGATACGCAGTATTTT
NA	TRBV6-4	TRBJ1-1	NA	CASSLTPNTEAFF	TGTGCCAGCAGTTTGACGCCGAACACTGAAGCTTTCTTT
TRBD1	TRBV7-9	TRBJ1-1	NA	CASSLAMGTGEAFF	TGTGCCAGCAGCTTAGCGATGGGGACAGGAGAAGCTTTCTTT
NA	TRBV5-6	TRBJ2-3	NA	CASSRPLFDPTDTQYF	TGTGCCAGCAGCCGCCCCCTATTTGATCCCACAGATACGCAGTATTTT
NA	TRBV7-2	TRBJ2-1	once	CASSSPRGNNEQFF	TGTGCCAGCAGCTCCCCCCGGGGGAACAATGAGCAGTTCTTC
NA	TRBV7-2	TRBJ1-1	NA	CASSLEARGTTEAFF	TGTGCCAGCAGCTTAGAGGCCAGGGGTACGACTGAAGCTTTCTTT
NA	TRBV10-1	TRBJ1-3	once	CASSETLGGNTIYF	TGCGCCAGCAGTGAGACTTTGGGGGGAAACACCATATATTTT
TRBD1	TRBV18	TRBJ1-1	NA	CASSEQGDTEAFF	TGTGCCAGCTCGGAACAGGGGGACACTGAAGCTTTCTTT
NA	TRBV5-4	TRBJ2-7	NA	CASSLRGAASSYEQYF	TGTGCCAGCAGCTTGAGAGGCGCGGCGAGCTCCTACGAGCAGTACTTC
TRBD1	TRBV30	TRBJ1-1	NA	CAWEGGADTEAFF	TGTGCCTGGGAAGGGGGCGCGGACACTGAAGCTTTCTTT
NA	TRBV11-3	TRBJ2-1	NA	CASSLGIAAYNEQFF	TGTGCCAGCAGCTTAGGGATAGCGGCCTACAATGAGCAGTTCTTC
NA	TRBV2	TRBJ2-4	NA	CASSEIGAGAIQYF	TGTGCCAGCAGTGAAATTGGGGCAGGTGCGATTCAGTACTTC
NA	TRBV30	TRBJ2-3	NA	CAWSRLGPDTQYF	TGTGCCTGGAGCCGACTCGGTCCAGATACGCAGTATTTT
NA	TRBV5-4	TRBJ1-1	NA	CASSRGGTGRGEAFF	TGTGCCAGCAGCAGAGGCGGGACCGGCAGGGGTGAAGCTTTCTTT
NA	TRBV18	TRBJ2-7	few	CASSPVSGPGYEQYF	TGTGCCAGCTCACCCGTCTCAGGGCCCGGCTACGAGCAGTACTTC
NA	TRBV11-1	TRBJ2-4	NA	CASTPGGAGENIQYF	TGTGCCAGCACCCCCGGAGGGGCAGGAGAAAACATTCAGTACTTC
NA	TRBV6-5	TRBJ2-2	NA	CASKGRLPYTGELFF	TGTGCCAGCAAGGGACGTCTTCCGTACACCGGGGAGCTGTTTTTT
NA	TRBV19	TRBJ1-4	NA	CASSIDWQLATNEKLFF	TGTGCCAGTAGTATAGATTGGCAGCTTGCAACTAATGAAAAACTGTTTTTT
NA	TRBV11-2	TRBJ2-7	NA	CASSSIHYEQYF	TGTGCCAGCAGCTCCATACACTACGAGCAGTACTTC
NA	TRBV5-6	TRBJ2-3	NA	CASSLEGRSTDTQYF	TGTGCCAGCAGCTTGGAGGGTCGGAGCACAGATACGCAGTATTTT
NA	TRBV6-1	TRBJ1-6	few	CASRGTWGSPLHF	TGTGCCAGCAGAGGGACGTGGGGGTCACCCCTCCACTTT
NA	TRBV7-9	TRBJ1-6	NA	CASSLQGPYSPLHF	TGTGCCAGCAGCTTACAGGGGCCTTATTCACCCCTCCACTTT
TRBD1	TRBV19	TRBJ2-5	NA	CAAGGIGTQYF	TGTGCCGCAGGGGGAATTGGGACCCAGTACTTC
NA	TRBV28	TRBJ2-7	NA	CASKNLGTSYEQYF	TGTGCCAGCAAGAATCTAGGGACATCCTACGAGCAGTACTTC
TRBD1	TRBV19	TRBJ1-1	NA	CASSTPPRRGRYTEAFF	TGTGCCAGTAGTACACCACCGAGGAGGGGGCGGTACACTGAAGCTTTCTTT
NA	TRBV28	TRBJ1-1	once	CASSLTDTEAFF	TGTGCCAGCAGTTTGACGGACACTGAAGCTTTCTTT
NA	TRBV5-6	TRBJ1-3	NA	CASSPDSGNTIYF	TGTGCCAGCAGCCCGGACAGCGGGAACACCATATATTTT
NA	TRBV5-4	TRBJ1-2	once	CASSSTVNYGYTF	TGTGCCAGCAGCTCGACAGTGAACTATGGCTACACCTTC
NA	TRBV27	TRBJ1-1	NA	CASRYTLGGEAFF	TGTGCCAGCAGGTACACCCTCGGGGGTGAAGCTTTCTTT
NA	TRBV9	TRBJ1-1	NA	CASSLGRRSNTEAFF	TGTGCCAGCAGCCTTGGACGGAGGTCGAACACTGAAGCTTTCTTT
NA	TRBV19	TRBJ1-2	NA	CASSIGIGGPHGYTF	TGTGCCAGTAGTATAGGTATCGGGGGCCCACATGGCTACACCTTC
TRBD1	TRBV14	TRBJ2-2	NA	CASSRGQYTGELFF	TGTGCCAGCAGCCGGGGACAGTACACCGGGGAGCTGTTTTTT
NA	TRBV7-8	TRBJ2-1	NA	CASSQGVGGEQFF	TGTGCCAGCAGCCAGGGAGTGGGCGGTGAGCAGTTCTTC
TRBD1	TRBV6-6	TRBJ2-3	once	CATTGGTGGTDTQYF	TGTGCCACCACTGGCGGGACAGGGGGCACAGATACGCAGTATTTT
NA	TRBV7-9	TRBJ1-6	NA	CASSSQPNSPLHF	TGTGCCAGCAGCTCGCAACCTAATTCACCCCTCCACTTT
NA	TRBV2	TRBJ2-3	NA	CASSESHPTDTQYF	TGTGCCAGCAGTGAATCACATCCCACAGATACGCAGTATTTT
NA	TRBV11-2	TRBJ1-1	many	CASSLYRAEAFF	TGTGCCAGCAGCCTCTATCGAGCTGAAGCTTTCTTT
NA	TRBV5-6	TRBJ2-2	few	CASSLGPQDITGELFF	TGTGCCAGCAGCTTGGGGCCTCAGGATATCACCGGGGAGCTGTTTTTT
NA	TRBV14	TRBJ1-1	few	CASSQDLKGAAFF	TGTGCCAGCAGCCAAGATCTTAAAGGGGCGGCTTTCTTT
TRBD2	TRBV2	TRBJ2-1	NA	CASRRENEQFF	TGTGCCTCTCGGCGGGAGAATGAGCAGTTCTTC
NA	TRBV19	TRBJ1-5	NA	CASNRGFSNQPQHF	TGTGCCAGTAATCGAGGGTTTAGCAATCAGCCCCAGCATTTT
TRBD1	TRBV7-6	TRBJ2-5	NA	CASTRQGQETQYF	TGTGCCAGCACCCGACAGGGGCAAGAGACCCAGTACTTC
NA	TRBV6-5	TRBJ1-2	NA	CASSPGHQYGYTF	TGTGCCAGCAGTCCCGGACACCAGTATGGCTACACCTTC
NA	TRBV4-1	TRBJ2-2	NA	CASSRPGAYSGELFF	TGCGCCAGCAGCCGTCCGGGGGCATATAGCGGGGAGCTGTTTTTT
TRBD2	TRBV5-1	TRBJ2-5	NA	CASRLAGVNQETQYF	TGCGCCAGCAGATTAGCGGGGGTTAACCAAGAGACCCAGTACTTC
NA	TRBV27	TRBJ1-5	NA	CASTPNGQGIHQPQHF	TGTGCCAGCACCCCAAACGGGCAGGGTATTCATCAGCCCCAGCATTTT
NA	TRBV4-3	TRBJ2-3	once	CASSQDKEGTDTQYF	TGCGCCAGCAGCCAAGATAAGGAGGGCACAGATACGCAGTATTTT
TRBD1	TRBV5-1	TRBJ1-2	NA	CASSLAGTGPGIHGYTF	TGCGCCAGCAGCTTGGCCGGGACAGGCCCCGGAATACATGGCTACACCTTC
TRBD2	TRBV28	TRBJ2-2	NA	CASSLDGYRLAGGRKNTGELFF	TGTGCCAGCAGTTTAGACGGTTACAGACTAGCGGGAGGCCGAAAGAACACCGGGGAGCTGTTTTTT
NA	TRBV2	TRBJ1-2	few	CASSPRAPNYGYTF	TGTGCCAGCAGTCCCAGGGCCCCCAACTATGGCTACACCTTC
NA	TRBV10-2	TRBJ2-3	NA	CASSSDTQYF	TGCGCCAGCAGTTCCGATACGCAGTATTTT
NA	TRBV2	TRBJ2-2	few	CASTFQGGGGELFF	TGTGCCAGCACGTTCCAGGGAGGCGGCGGGGAGCTGTTTTTT
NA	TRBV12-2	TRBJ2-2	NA	CASRVGEAGELFF	TGTGCAAGTCGCGTGGGCGAGGCCGGGGAGCTGTTTTTT
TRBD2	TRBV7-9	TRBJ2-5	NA	CASSLSGTSGRRETQYF	TGTGCCAGCAGCTTATCGGGGACTAGCGGGAGAAGGGAGACCCAGTACTTC